Following are 16 T cell receptor beta chains from one sample sequenced in a study of graft-versus-host responses after intestinal transplantation. No cognate antigen is known for these TCRs. Produced via immunoSEQ multiplex PCR; TCRdb's table is partial and in-frame only. The sample has about 120,000 clones, roughly 95% seen once; the top ten hold over 2.5%. The sample in question was unstimulated CD8+ T cells sorted from spleen or lymph node cells, obtained before intestinal transplant. The receptors derive from a human donor who received an intestinal transplant.

The gene calls are TRBV27 and TRBJ2-7; the match to TRBD2 covers 12 bases. V trimming: 6 bases; J trimming: 1 base; junction bases outside the gene matches: 4. Germline CDR1 and CDR2: MNHEY and SMNVEV (reference sequence). The CDR3 totals 15 residues. The CDR3 region has the DNA TGTGCCAGCAGCGGACTAGCGGGACGATCCTACGAGCAGTACTTC. Protein product: CASSGLAGRSYEQYF.

The chain couples TRBV6-5 to TRBJ2-1; TRBD1 aligns across 8 bases. With 4 bases clipped from V and 2 bases from J, the junction kept 4 bases outside the gene matches. CDR3 length equals 15 residues. Looked up from germline, CDR1 is MNHEY and CDR2 is SVGAGI. The CDR3 spells CASSFGQGPYNEQFF. DNA for the CDR3: TGTGCCAGCAGTTTCGGACAGGGACCCTACAATGAGCAGTTCTTC.

This sequence joins TRBV6-5 and TRBJ2-7; the match to TRBD2 covers 7 bases. Unmatched junction bases numbered 5, after V lost 4 bases and J lost 5 bases. Germline CDR1 and CDR2: MNHEY and SVGAGI. This CDR3 is 13 amino acids long. The CDR3 protein is CASSWAGENEQYF. The CDR3 nucleotides are TGTGCCAGCAGTTGGGCGGGAGAAAACGAGCAGTACTTC.

The chain carries TRBV16 and TRBJ2-7, with D maybe TRBD1 (7 bases). This CDR3 has 16 residues. Germline V gene data show CDR1 as KGHSY and CDR2 as FQNENV. V was shortened by 1 base and J by 3 bases, with 16 bases between the two germline ends. This chain's CDR3 is CASSQLSQGGLYEQYF. The CDR3 DNA is TGTGCCAGCAGCCAATTGAGCCAGGGGGGTCTCTACGAGCAGTACTTC. The variable domain in full, with the rest retrieved from reference TRBV16 and TRBJ2-7, is GEEVAQTPKHLVRGEGQKAKLYCAPIKGHSYVFWYQQVLKNEFKFLISFQNENVFDETGMPKERFSAKCLPNSPCSLEIQATKLEDSAVYFCASSQLSQGGLYEQYFGPGTRLTVT.

The CDR3 nucleotides read TGTGCCAGCAGCCTTCAGGACAGCCAAGATAATGAAAAACTGTTTTTT. It translates to CASSLQDSQDNEKLFF. The chain has TRBV7-9 and TRBJ1-4; tentatively, D is TRBD1 (6 bases). CDR1 is SEHNR and CDR2 is FQNEAQ in the germline V gene (reference sequence). V lost 5 bases, J lost 4 bases, and 17 bases lay in between. The CDR3 sequence is 16 residues long.

The chain joins TRBV14 to TRBJ2-2, with TRBD2 identical over 7 bases. In germline, CDR1 is SGHDN, CDR2 FVKESK. The CDR3 runs 19 residues. The V gene end was trimmed by 1 base and the J gene end by 0 bases; junction bases not matched to a gene: 11. CDR3 residues: CASSQVPYPSGPNTGELFF. In DNA, the CDR3 is TGTGCCAGCAGCCAAGTCCCTTATCCTAGCGGACCGAACACCGGGGAGCTGTTTTTT.

Regarding this clone: Within the sample, other DNA sequences also encode this same CDR3. The chain combines TRBV9 with TRBJ2-7, with 8 bases identical to TRBD2. Trimming at V came to 0 bases and at J to 0 bases, leaving 2 bases not matched to a gene. CDR1 and CDR2 from the germline V gene are SGDLS and YYNGEE. The CDR3 extends over 15 amino acids. CDR3 sequence: CASSVGTSGSYEQYF. In DNA, the CDR3 is TGTGCCAGCAGCGTAGGCACTAGCGGCTCCTACGAGCAGTACTTC.

The chain uses TRBV4-2 and TRBJ2-5; 9 bases agree with TRBD2. J gave up 5 bases and V 1 base, and 14 bases lay outside the gene matches. CDR1 LGHNA and CDR2 YNFKEQ come from the germline V gene. This CDR3 comprises 18 residues. The CDR3 DNA is TGTGCCAGCAGCCAAGGCACTTTTGTAGCGGGAGCGTGGGAGACCCAGTACTTC. Translating it yields CASSQGTFVAGAWETQYF.

The rearrangement uses TRBV4-3 and TRBJ1-1; D ambiguous. The CDR3 contains 14 residues. Germline lookup yields CDR1 LGHNA and CDR2 YSLEER. Trimming took off 5 bases at V and 4 bases at J, with 14 bases between the two ends. In nucleotides, the CDR3 is TGCGCCAGCAGCTTTAAGGGAGGCGGCACTGAAGCTTTCTTT. This codes for CASSFKGGGTEAFF.

This CDR3 reads CASSLSLQETQYF. The CDR3 DNA sequence: TGTGCCAGCAGCTTGAGCCTCCAAGAGACCCAGTACTTC. This rearrangement joins TRBV11-3 to TRBJ2-5; D is unresolved. Germline V gene sequence: CDR1 SGHNT, CDR2 YENEEA. V was trimmed by 3 bases and J by 1 base, leaving 6 bases between them. This CDR3 region has 13 residues.

The chain couples TRBV5-5 to TRBJ2-2; D not resolved. This CDR3 has 17 amino acids. CDR1 is SGHKS, CDR2 YYEKEE, per germline (reference sequence). Trimming pared 1 base from V and 2 bases from J, leaving 15 bases between. CDR3 DNA sequence: TGTGCCAGCAGCTTGACGAACAGTGACACAAACACCGGGGAGCTGTTTTTT. This gives the protein CASSLTNSDTNTGELFF.

CDR3 nucleotide sequence: TGTGCCAGCAGCCCTACTAGCGGGAGTTATACGCAGTATTTT. Amino acid sequence: CASSPTSGSYTQYF. The genes are TRBV7-2 and TRBJ2-3, with TRBD2 matching 11 bases. This CDR3 is 14 amino acids long. Per germline, CDR1 SGHTA and CDR2 FQGNSA. V shed 5 bases, J shed 7 bases, and the junction held 5 bases outside the gene matches. The full variable domain, its missing parts supplied by reference TRBV7-2 and TRBJ2-3, is GAGVSQSPSNKVTEKGKDVELRCDPISGHTALYWYRQSLGQGLEFLIYFQGNSAPDKSGLPSDRFSAERTGGSVSTLTIQRTQQEDSAVYLCASSPTSGSYTQYFGPGTRLTVL.

The V and J genes are TRBV9 and TRBJ2-7; possible D gene TRBD2, 5 bases. Trimming cost V 0 bases and J 7 bases, with 17 bases left between them. The V gene's germline CDR1 is SGDLS and CDR2 YYNGEE. This CDR3 is built from 15 residues. The CDR3 here is CASSVGGGFPLEQYF. The CDR3 coding sequence is TGTGCCAGCAGCGTAGGTGGCGGGTTCCCGCTGGAGCAGTACTTC.

The chain joins TRBV7-6 to TRBJ2-1, with 14 bases identical to TRBD2. The CDR3 totals 14 residues. CDR1 is SGHVS and CDR2 is FNYEAQ in the germline V gene. J lost 14 bases, V lost 5 bases, and 8 bases had no gene match. The CDR3 DNA reads TGTGCCAGCAGCCCCGGGACTAGCGGGAGTCACAAGTTCTTC. The encoded protein is CASSPGTSGSHKFF.

To note about this clone: This same CDR3 is encoded by further DNA sequences in the sample. The chain is built from TRBV28 and TRBJ1-5; D gene unclear. The length of the CDR3 is 17 residues. Trimming took off 2 bases at V and 2 bases at J, with 16 bases between the two ends. The V gene's germline CDR1 is MDHEN and CDR2 SYDVKM. The CDR3 sequence: CASSLQPSPGGNQPQHF. CDR3 nucleotide sequence: TGTGCCAGCAGTTTACAACCCTCTCCGGGAGGCAATCAGCCCCAGCATTTT.

V gene TRBV6-6 combines with J gene TRBJ2-1, with D unresolved. Trimming took off 0 bases at V and 9 bases at J, with 9 bases between the two ends. Germline V gene sequence: CDR1 MNHNY, CDR2 SVGAGI (reference sequence). The length of the CDR3 is 13 residues. The CDR3 reads CASSYSSSSEQFF. CDR3 DNA: TGTGCCAGCAGTTACTCGAGTAGCTCTGAGCAGTTCTTC.